This is a list of T cell receptor beta chains from one sample in a study of T cell responses to AZD1222 COVID-19 vaccine. TCRdb keeps only in-frame clones here, not all; method: immunoSEQ multiplex PCR. The data contain roughly 100,000 clones, 88% of them singletons. Source: peripheral blood, taken on day 0 of AZD1222 vaccination. The receptor source for this set is an adult in good health. Each CDR3 is given with its conserved first and last residue. The D gene is left open where the match is weak. The size of a clone is reported for some rows only, either as once, few or many, or as a class for expanded clones.

clone_size	d_call	j_call	v_call	cdr3_nt	cdr3_aa
-	TRBD1	TRBJ2-7	TRBV5-8	TGTGCCAGCAGGAACTCCGGGACAGGAGTCTACGAGCAGTACTTC	CASRNSGTGVYEQYF
-	-	TRBJ2-7	TRBV5-4	TGTGCCAGCAGCCCAGGACAGTACGAGCAGTACTTC	CASSPGQYEQYF
-	-	TRBJ1-1	TRBV11-1	TGTGCCAGCAGCTTACAGGGGACTGAAGCTTTCTTT	CASSLQGTEAFF
-	-	TRBJ1-3	TRBV6-5	TGTGCCAGCGGACGGAGCGCCAGAAACACCATATATTTT	CASGRSARNTIYF
-	TRBD2	TRBJ2-2	TRBV11-3	TGTGCCAGCACGGCGGGAGGCCCTTCAGGGGAGCTGTTTTTT	CASTAGGPSGELFF
-	-	TRBJ1-1	TRBV3-1/TRBV3-2	TGTGCCAGCGAGAGGGGCAGCTCTAGGACTGAAGCTTTCTTT	CASERGSSRTEAFF
once	-	TRBJ1-3	TRBV11-2	TGTGCCAGCAGCTTAGCAGGGGTTGGAAACACCATATATTTT	CASSLAGVGNTIYF
-	TRBD2	TRBJ2-3	TRBV6-7	TGTGCCAGCAGTTACTCGACTAGCGGATACACAGATACGCAGTATTTT	CASSYSTSGYTDTQYF
-	-	TRBJ1-2	TRBV5-5	TGTGCCAGCAGCTTGGACAGCCCCCTCGTGTCTTGCACCTTC	CASSLDSPLVSCTF
-	TRBD1	TRBJ2-1	TRBV27	TGTGCCAGCAGTTTAATGGGACAGGGGGTCAATGAGCAGTTCTTC	CASSLMGQGVNEQFF
-	-	TRBJ2-1	TRBV14	TGTGCCAGCAGCCAAGTAAGGACAAGCCTCTACAATGAGCAGTTCTTC	CASSQVRTSLYNEQFF
few	-	TRBJ1-6	TRBV6-5	TGTGCCAGCACTCGACTTGGGACGGGTAATTCACCCCTCCACTTT	CASTRLGTGNSPLHF
-	TRBD1	TRBJ1-1	TRBV7-6	TGTGCCAGCAGCTCGGACAGGGGACTGAACACTGAAGCTTTCTTT	CASSSDRGLNTEAFF
-	TRBD1	TRBJ2-7	TRBV29-1	TGCAGCGCTGCCGGGACAGGGGTGTGGGAGCAGTACTTC	CSAAGTGVWEQYF
-	TRBD1	TRBJ2-7	TRBV19	TGTGCCAGTAGGCGGACAGGGCTCTCCTACGAGCAGTACTTC	CASRRTGLSYEQYF
few	-	TRBJ2-3	TRBV7-2	TGTGCCAGCAGCCGGTGGGGTCGGGGGACAGATACGCAGTATTTT	CASSRWGRGTDTQYF
-	-	TRBJ2-5	TRBV12-3/TRBV12-4	TGTGCCAGCAGGGCGAACAGTCGAGAGACCCAGTACTTC	CASRANSRETQYF
-	-	TRBJ2-2	TRBV5-1	TGCGCCAGCAGCAGCCGTCCCGTTGGCACCGGGGAGCTGTTTTTT	CASSSRPVGTGELFF
-	-	TRBJ2-7	TRBV19	TGTGCCAGTAGTATGTATCTGCTGGACGAGCAGTACTTC	CASSMYLLDEQYF
-	-	TRBJ1-6	TRBV6-5	TGTGCCAGCAGTTACTCGGTCTCAGGACTTTCACCCCTCCACTTT	CASSYSVSGLSPLHF
-	TRBD1	TRBJ2-2	TRBV5-4	TGTGCCAGCAGCTACTACAGGGGAACCGGGGAGCTGTTTTTT	CASSYYRGTGELFF
-	TRBD2	TRBJ2-7	TRBV5-1	TGCGCCAGCAGCTTGTGGGCGGGAGGGTACGAGCAGTACTTC	CASSLWAGGYEQYF
once	-	TRBJ1-1	TRBV12-3/TRBV12-4	TGTGCCAGCAGGGATATGATGAACACTGAAGCTTTCTTT	CASRDMMNTEAFF
-	-	TRBJ1-4	TRBV28	-	CASSSSSADNEKLFF
few	-	TRBJ2-1	TRBV21-1	TGTGCCAGCACCCCCTGGGAGCAGTTCTTC	CASTPWEQFF
-	TRBD1	TRBJ1-1	TRBV2	TGTGCCACCAAACAAGGGGGCGGGAACACTGAAGCTTTCTTT	CATKQGGGNTEAFF
once	-	TRBJ1-1	TRBV19	TGTGCCAGTATTCTCTCAAGCGGGGGAGGAAGGAACACTGAAGCTTTCTTT	CASILSSGGGRNTEAFF
-	TRBD2	TRBJ2-3	TRBV24-1	TGTGCCACCGAGGCAGGGAGATGGGAGGGCACTAGCACAGATACGCAGTATTTT	CATEAGRWEGTSTDTQYF
-	TRBD2	TRBJ2-1	TRBV7-3	TGTGCCAGCAGCTTTCTCCGTGGTAGCGGGGGGGTCGATGAGCAGTTCTTC	CASSFLRGSGGVDEQFF
-	-	TRBJ2-2	TRBV5-1	TGCGCCAGCAGCCTCAGCACTGTGAACACCGGGGAGCTGTTTTTT	CASSLSTVNTGELFF
once	-	TRBJ2-3	TRBV24-1	TGTGCCACCAGTGATTTTTCAGATACGCAGTATTTT	CATSDFSDTQYF
few	-	TRBJ1-2	TRBV28	TGTGCCAGCAGTGACCCGGGACTTAACTATGGCTACACCTTC	CASSDPGLNYGYTF
once	TRBD2	TRBJ2-7	TRBV4-3	TGCGCCAGCAGCCCCGGGACTAGCGGGGTCTCCTACGAGCAGTACTTC	CASSPGTSGVSYEQYF
once	-	TRBJ2-5	TRBV6-5	TGTGCCAGCAGGTTAGCCTTACAAGAGACCCAGTACTTC	CASRLALQETQYF
-	TRBD1	TRBJ1-2	TRBV6-5	TGTGCCAGCAGTCCCACAGGGGTCTATGGCTACACCTTC	CASSPTGVYGYTF
-	-	TRBJ2-7	TRBV27	TGTGCCAGCAGGCCGCGAGGGACATTAAGCTCCTACGAGCAGTACTTC	CASRPRGTLSSYEQYF
-	TRBD2	TRBJ2-1	TRBV4-2	TGTGCCAGCAGCCAAGATCAACTAGCGGGGACCAATGAGCAGTTCTTC	CASSQDQLAGTNEQFF
-	TRBD1	TRBJ1-1	TRBV28	TGTGCCAGCAGTTACCCCCGGGACAGGGGGCTGGGCACTGAAGCTTTCTTT	CASSYPRDRGLGTEAFF
-	-	TRBJ1-3	TRBV7-8	TGTGCCAGCAGCTTAGCGGACAGCATAAACACCATATATTTT	CASSLADSINTIYF
-	-	TRBJ2-7	TRBV6-5	TGTGCCAGCAGTAGAACAGGGCAAGCCTCCTACGAGCAGTACTTC	CASSRTGQASYEQYF
few	-	TRBJ1-4	TRBV28	TGTGCCAGCAGTTTAACCCCCAGCCGAAATGAAAAACTGTTTTTT	CASSLTPSRNEKLFF
once	-	TRBJ1-2	TRBV7-2	TGTGCCAGCAGCTTACTTCGGGCGCACGGCTACACCTTC	CASSLLRAHGYTF